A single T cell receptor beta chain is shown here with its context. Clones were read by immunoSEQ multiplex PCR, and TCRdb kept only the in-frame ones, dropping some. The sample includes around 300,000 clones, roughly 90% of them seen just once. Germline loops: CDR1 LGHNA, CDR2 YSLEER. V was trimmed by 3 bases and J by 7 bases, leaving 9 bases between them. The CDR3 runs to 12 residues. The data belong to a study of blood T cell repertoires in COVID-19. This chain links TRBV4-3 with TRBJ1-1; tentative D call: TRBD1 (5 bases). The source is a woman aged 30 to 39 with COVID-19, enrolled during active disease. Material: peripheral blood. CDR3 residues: CASSQLTGEAFF. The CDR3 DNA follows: TGCGCCAGCAGCCAGCTAACAGGTGAAGCTTTCTTT.